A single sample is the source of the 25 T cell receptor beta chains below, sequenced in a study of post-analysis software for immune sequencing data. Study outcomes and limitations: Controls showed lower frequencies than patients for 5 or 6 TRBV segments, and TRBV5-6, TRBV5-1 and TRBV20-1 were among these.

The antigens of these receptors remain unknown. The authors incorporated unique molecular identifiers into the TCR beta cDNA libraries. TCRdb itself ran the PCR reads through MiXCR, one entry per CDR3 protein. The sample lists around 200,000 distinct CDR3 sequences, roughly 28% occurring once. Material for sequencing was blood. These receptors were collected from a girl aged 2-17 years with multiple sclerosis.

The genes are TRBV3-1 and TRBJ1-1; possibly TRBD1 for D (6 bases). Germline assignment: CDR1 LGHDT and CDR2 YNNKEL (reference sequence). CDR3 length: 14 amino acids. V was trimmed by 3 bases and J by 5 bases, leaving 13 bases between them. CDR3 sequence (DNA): TGTGCCAGCAGCCATGGCAGGGGCAGGACTGAAGCTTTCTTT. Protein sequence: CASSHGRGRTEAFF.

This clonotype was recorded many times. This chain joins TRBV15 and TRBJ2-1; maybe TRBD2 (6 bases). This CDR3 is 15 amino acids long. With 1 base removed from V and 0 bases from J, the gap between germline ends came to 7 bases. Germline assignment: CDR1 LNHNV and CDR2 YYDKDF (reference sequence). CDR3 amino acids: CATSRAGASYNEQFF. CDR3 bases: TGTGCCACCAGCAGAGCGGGAGCCTCCTACAATGAGCAGTTCTTC. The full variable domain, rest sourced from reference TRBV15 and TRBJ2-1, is DAMVIQNPRYQVTQFGKPVTLSCSQTLNHNVMYWYQQKSSQAPKLLFHYYDKDFNNEADTPDNFQSRRPNTSFCFLDIRSPGLGDTAMYLCATSRAGASYNEQFFGPGTRLTVL.

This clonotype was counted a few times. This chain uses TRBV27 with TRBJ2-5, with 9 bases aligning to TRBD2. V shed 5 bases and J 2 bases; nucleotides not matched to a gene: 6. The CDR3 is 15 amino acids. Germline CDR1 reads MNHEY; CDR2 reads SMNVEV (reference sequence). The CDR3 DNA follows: TGTGCCAGCAGTCCCTGGGCGGGAGGGCAAGAGACCCAGTACTTC. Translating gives CASSPWAGGQETQYF.

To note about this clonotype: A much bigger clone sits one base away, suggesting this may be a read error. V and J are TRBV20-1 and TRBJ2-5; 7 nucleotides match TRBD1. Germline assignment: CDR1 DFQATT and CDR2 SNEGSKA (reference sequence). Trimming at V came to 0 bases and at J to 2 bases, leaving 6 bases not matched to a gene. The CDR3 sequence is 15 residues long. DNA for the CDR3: TGCAGTGCTAGAGATGGGACAGCCTTTCAAGAGACCCAGTACTTC. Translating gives CSARDGTAFQETQYF.

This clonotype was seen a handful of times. CDR3 loop: CASSTLGEAQYF. Here the CDR3 DNA reads TGTGCCAGCTCTACCCTCGGTGAGGCCCAGTACTTC. This chain joins TRBV28 and TRBJ2-5; no clear D. CDR3 size: 12 residues. Germline V gene sequence: CDR1 MDHEN, CDR2 SYDVKM. V lost 8 bases to trimming and J lost 9 bases, with 16 bases between them.

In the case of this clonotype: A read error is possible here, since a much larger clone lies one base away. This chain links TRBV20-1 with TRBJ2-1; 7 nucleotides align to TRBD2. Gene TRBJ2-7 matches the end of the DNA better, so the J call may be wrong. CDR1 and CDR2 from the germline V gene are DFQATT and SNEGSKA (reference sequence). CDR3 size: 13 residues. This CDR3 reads CSAPTSMVNEQYF. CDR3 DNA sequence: TGCAGTGCTCCGACTAGCATGGTTAATGAGCAGTACTTC.

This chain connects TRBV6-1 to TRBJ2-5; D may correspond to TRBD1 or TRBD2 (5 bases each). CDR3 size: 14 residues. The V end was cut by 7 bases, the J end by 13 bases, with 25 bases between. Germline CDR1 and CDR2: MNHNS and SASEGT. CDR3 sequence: CASMNDRSGNIRYF. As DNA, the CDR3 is TGTGCCAGCATGAACGACAGAAGCGGAAACATTCGGTACTTC.

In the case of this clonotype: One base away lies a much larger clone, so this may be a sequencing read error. CDR3 nucleotide sequence: TGCGCCAGCAGCCAATCGGACGGGCCAAACAATGAGCAGTTCTTC. This sequence encodes CASSQSDGPNNEQFF. This chain links TRBV4-1 with TRBJ2-1; D is unclear. Between the trimmed V and J ends, which lost 2 bases and 5 bases, there was a span of 13 bases. Germline V gene sequence: CDR1 MGHRA, CDR2 YSYEKL. This CDR3 is 15 amino acids long.

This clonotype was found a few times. CDR3 DNA: TGTGCCATCAGGGAGGGCTACGAGCAGTACTTC. Protein: CAIREGYEQYF. The rearrangement joins TRBV10-3 to TRBJ2-7; possibly TRBD2 for D (6 bases). From germline, CDR1 is ENHRY and CDR2 SYGVKD. Trimming pared 6 bases from V and 3 bases from J, leaving 6 bases between. The CDR3 covers 11 residues.

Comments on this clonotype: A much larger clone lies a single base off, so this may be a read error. The chain's CDR3 is CASSYHGAYEQYF. In DNA, the CDR3 is TGTGCCAGCAGTTACCACGGAGCCTACGAGCAGTACTTC. This chain links TRBV6-5 with TRBJ2-5, with D hard to call. Matching the DNA end better, TRBJ2-7 makes the J call doubtful. This CDR3 has 13 amino acids. The germline V gene has CDR1 MNHEY and CDR2 SVGAGI.

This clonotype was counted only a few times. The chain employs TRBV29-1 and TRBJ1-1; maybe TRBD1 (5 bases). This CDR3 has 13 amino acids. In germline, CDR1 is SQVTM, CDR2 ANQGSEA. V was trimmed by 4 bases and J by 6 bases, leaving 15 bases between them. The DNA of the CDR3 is TGCAGCGTTGTGGGTCACCGGGACCCTGAAGCTTTCTTT. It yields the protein CSVVGHRDPEAFF.

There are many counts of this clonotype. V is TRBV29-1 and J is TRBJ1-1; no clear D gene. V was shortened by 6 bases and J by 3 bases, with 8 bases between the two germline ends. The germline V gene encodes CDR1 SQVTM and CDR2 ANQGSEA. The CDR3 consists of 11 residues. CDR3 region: CSVRRDTEAFF. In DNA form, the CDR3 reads TGCAGCGTGAGAAGGGACACTGAAGCTTTCTTT.

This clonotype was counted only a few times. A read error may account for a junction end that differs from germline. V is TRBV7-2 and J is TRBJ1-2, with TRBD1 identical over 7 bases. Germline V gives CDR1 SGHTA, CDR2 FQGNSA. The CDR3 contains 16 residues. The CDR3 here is CANSSKDREPNYGYTF. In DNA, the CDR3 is TGTGCCAACAGCTCAAAAGACAGGGAACCTAACTATGGCTACACCTTC.

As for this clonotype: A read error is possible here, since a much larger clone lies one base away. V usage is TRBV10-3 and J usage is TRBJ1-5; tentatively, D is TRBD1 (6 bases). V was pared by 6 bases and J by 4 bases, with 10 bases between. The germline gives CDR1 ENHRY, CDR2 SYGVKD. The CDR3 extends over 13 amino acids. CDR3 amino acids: CAIRGADNQPQHF. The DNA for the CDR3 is TGTGCCATCAGGGGGGCGGATAATCAGCCCCAGCATTTT.

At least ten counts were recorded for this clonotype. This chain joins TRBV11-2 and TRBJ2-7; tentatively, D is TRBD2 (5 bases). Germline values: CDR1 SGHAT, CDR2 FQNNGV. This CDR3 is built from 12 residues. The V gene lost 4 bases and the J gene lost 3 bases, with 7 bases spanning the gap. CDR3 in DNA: TGTGCCAGCAGCTCCGGGGTCTACGAGCAGTACTTC. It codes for CASSSGVYEQYF.

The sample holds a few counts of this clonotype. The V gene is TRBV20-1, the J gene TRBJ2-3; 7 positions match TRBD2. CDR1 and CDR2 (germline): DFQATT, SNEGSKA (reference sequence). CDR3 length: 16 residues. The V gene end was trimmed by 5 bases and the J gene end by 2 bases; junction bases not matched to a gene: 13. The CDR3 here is CSARRAGSVVTDTQYF. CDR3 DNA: TGCAGTGCTCGAAGAGCGGGATCGGTCGTCACAGATACGCAGTATTTT.

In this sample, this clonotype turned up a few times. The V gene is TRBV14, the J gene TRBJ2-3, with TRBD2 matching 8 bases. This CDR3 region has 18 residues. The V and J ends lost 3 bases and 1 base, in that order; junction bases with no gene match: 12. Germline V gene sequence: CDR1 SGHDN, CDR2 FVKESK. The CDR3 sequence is CASSHQTSSGRRTDTQYF. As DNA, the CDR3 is TGTGCCAGCAGCCATCAAACTTCCAGCGGGAGACGCACAGATACGCAGTATTTT.

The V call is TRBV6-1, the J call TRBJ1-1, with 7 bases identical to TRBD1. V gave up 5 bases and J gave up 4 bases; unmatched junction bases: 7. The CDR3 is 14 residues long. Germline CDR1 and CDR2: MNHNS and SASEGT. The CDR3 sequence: CASSYEGAVTEAFF. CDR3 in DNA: TGTGCCAGCAGTTATGAGGGGGCGGTCACTGAAGCTTTCTTT.

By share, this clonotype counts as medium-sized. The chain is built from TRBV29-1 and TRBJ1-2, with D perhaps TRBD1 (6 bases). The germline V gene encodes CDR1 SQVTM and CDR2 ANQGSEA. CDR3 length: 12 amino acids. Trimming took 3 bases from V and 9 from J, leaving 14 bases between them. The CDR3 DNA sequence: TGCAGCGTTGATCCGGACAGTAGGAGCTACACCTTC. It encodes CSVDPDSRSYTF.

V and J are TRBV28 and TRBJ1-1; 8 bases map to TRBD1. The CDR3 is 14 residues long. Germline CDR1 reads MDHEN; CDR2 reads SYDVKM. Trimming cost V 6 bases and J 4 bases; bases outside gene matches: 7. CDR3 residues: CASRTTGASTEAFF. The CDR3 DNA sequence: TGTGCCAGCAGGACGACAGGGGCGAGCACTGAAGCTTTCTTT.

The CDR3 DNA follows: TGTGCCAGCAGTCGACAGGGCGCCGGGGAGCTGTTTTTT. Its protein is CASSRQGAGELFF. J is TRBJ2-2 and V is TRBV5-6, with 7 positions matching TRBD1. V lost 5 bases and J lost 6; bases outside the gene matches: 4. The CDR3 consists of 13 residues. Germline V CDR1 and CDR2: SGHDT, YYEEEE.

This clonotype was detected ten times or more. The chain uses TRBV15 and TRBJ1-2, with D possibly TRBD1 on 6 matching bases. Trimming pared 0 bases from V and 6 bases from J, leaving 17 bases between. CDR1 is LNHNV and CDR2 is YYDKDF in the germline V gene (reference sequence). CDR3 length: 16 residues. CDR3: CATSREYVGGEDGYTF. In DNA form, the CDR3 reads TGTGCCACCAGCAGAGAGTACGTTGGGGGCGAGGATGGCTACACCTTC.

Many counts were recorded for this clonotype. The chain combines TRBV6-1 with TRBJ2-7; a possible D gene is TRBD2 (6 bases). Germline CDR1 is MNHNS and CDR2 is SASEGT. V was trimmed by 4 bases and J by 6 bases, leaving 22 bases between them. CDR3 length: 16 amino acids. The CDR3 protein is CASSVQPGLRATEQYF. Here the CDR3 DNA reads TGTGCCAGCAGTGTACAACCGGGACTCCGGGCCACCGAGCAGTACTTC.

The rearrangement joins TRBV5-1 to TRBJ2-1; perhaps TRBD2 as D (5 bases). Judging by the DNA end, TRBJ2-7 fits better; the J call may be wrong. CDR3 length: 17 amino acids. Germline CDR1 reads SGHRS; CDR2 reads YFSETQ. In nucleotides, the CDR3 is TGCGCCAGCAGCTTGCCTCGGGGATCCACATCCTACAATGAGCAGTACTTC. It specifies CASSLPRGSTSYNEQYF.

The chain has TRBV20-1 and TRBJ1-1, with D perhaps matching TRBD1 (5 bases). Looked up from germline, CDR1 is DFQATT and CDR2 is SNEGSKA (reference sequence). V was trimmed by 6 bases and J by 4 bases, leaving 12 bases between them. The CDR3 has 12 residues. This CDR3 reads CSAIPGATEAFF. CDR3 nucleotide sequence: TGCAGTGCCATCCCCGGGGCCACTGAAGCTTTCTTT.